This T cell receptor beta chain was recorded in a study of identical twins. General study points: Recombination models fit unrelated individuals' TCR alpha sharing but underestimated twins'. For cord blood, abundant beta clonotypes had fewer insertions, unlike memory repertoires, which showed none.

Germline V gene data show CDR1 as ENHRY and CDR2 as SYGVKD. This CDR3 has 13 residues. V lost 3 bases to trimming and J lost 5 bases, with 10 bases between them. A note on this clonotype: Its cognate antigen is unknown.

Addition of a universal primer site occurred through template switching, and cDNA carried unique molecular identifiers. TCRdb re-analysed the 5' RACE reads in MiXCR, keeping a single row per CDR3 protein. The repertoire holds 250,000 or so distinct CDR3 sequences, with approximately 8.3% as singletons. This same sample was also taken into another study, of yellow fever vaccine responses in identical twins. From that report: Vaccine T cell responses of twins reportedly seemed partly convergent and partly personalized.

The chain recombines TRBV10-3 with TRBJ2-5, with D unclear. Sequenced: CD8+ T cells sorted from blood. The clonotype comes from a woman aged 18-29 years in good health. The CDR3 here is CAISEGVGETQYF. The CDR3 DNA reads as TGTGCCATCAGTGAAGGCGTGGGGGAGACCCAGTACTTC.